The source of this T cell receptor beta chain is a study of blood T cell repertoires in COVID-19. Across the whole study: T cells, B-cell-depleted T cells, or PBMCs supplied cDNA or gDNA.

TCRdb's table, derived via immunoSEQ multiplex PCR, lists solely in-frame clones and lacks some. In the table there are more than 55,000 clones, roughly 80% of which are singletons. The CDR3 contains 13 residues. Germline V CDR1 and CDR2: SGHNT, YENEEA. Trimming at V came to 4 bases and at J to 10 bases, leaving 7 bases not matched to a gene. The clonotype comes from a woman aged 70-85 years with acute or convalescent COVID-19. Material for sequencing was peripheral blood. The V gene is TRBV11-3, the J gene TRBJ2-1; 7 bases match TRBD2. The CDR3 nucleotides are TGTGCCAGCAGCTCGGGGAGGGCCCGGGAGCAGTTCTTC. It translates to CASSSGRAREQFF.